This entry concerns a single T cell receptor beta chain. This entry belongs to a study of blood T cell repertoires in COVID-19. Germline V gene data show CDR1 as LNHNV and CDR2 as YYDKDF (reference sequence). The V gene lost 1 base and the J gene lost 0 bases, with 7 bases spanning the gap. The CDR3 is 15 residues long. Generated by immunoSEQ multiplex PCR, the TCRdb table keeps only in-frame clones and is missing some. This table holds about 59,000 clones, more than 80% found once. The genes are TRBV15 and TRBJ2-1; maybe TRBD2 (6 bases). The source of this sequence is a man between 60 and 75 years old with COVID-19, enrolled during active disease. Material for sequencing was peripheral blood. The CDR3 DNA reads TGTGCCACCAGCAGAGCGACTAGCTCCTACAATGAGCAGTTCTTC. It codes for CATSRATSSYNEQFF.